These T cell receptor beta chains were read from a single sample in a study of T cell changes during pregnancy in multiple sclerosis. Assay: immunoSEQ multiplex PCR; the TCRdb copy retains only in-frame clones and omits some. Of 100,000 or so clones listed, 91% are singletons. Material: peripheral blood, obtained in the second trimester of pregnancy. The receptors were sampled from a female donor with multiple sclerosis, enrolled in a pregnancy study. Each CDR3 is given with its conserved first and last residue. The D gene is left open where the match is weak. Part of the rows lack a size; the others show once, few, many or a class for expanded clones.

j_gene: TRBJ1-1; len: 17; v_gene: TRBV28; abundance: -; d_gene: TRBD1; CDR3aa: CASSSQLGTGWNTEAFF; CDR3nt: TGTGCCAGCAGTTCTCAACTCGGGACAGGGTGGAACACTGAAGCTTTCTTT
j_gene: TRBJ1-5; len: 16; v_gene: TRBV28; abundance: -; d_gene: -; CDR3aa: CATDKRTVYSNQPQHF; CDR3nt: TGTGCCACTGACAAGCGGACAGTTTATAGCAATCAGCCCCAGCATTTT
j_gene: TRBJ1-1; len: 14; v_gene: TRBV10-3; abundance: -; d_gene: -; CDR3aa: CAISEATRDTEAFF; CDR3nt: TGTGCCATCAGTGAGGCGACCCGGGACACTGAAGCTTTCTTT
j_gene: TRBJ1-2; len: 15; v_gene: TRBV18; abundance: once; d_gene: TRBD1; CDR3aa: CASSDKGQWNYGYTF; CDR3nt: TGTGCCAGCTCGGACAAGGGACAGTGGAACTATGGCTACACCTTC
j_gene: TRBJ2-2; len: 13; v_gene: TRBV5-1; abundance: -; d_gene: -; CDR3aa: CASSNKNTGELFF; CDR3nt: TGCGCCAGCAGCAACAAGAACACCGGGGAGCTGTTTTTT
j_gene: TRBJ1-2; len: 15; v_gene: TRBV18; abundance: -; d_gene: TRBD1; CDR3aa: CASSPSPDRDDGYTF; CDR3nt: TGTGCCAGCTCACCATCCCCGGACAGGGACGATGGCTACACCTTC
j_gene: TRBJ1-1; len: 14; v_gene: TRBV6-4; abundance: -; d_gene: TRBD1; CDR3aa: CASSADRGGTEAFF; CDR3nt: TGTGCCAGCAGTGCGGACAGGGGAGGCACTGAAGCTTTCTTT
j_gene: TRBJ2-3; len: 15; v_gene: TRBV11-2; abundance: -; d_gene: -; CDR3aa: CASSLERRYTDTQYF; CDR3nt: TGTGCCAGCAGCTTAGAGCGGCGATACACAGATACGCAGTATTTT
j_gene: TRBJ2-1; len: 16; v_gene: TRBV6-5; abundance: -; d_gene: TRBD2; CDR3aa: CASSYSVGSGGSEQFF; CDR3nt: TGTGCCAGCAGTTACTCGGTAGGGTCGGGGGGTAGTGAGCAGTTCTTC
j_gene: TRBJ2-1; len: 16; v_gene: TRBV19; abundance: -; d_gene: TRBD2; CDR3aa: CASSPVGGLAINEQFF; CDR3nt: TGTGCCAGTAGTCCAGTGGGGGGACTAGCTATCAATGAGCAGTTCTTC
j_gene: TRBJ2-1; len: 17; v_gene: TRBV13; abundance: -; d_gene: -; CDR3aa: CASSPVGAQVSYNEQFF; CDR3nt: TGTGCCAGCAGTCCCGTGGGGGCCCAAGTTTCCTACAATGAGCAGTTCTTC
j_gene: TRBJ1-5; len: 13; v_gene: TRBV2; abundance: -; d_gene: -; CDR3aa: CASSQMPGQPQHF; CDR3nt: TGTGCCAGCAGTCAAATGCCGGGGCAGCCCCAGCATTTT
j_gene: TRBJ2-7; len: 14; v_gene: TRBV2; abundance: many; d_gene: TRBD2; CDR3aa: CASSDTSGNYEQYF; CDR3nt: TGTGCCAGCAGTGATACTAGCGGAAACTACGAGCAGTACTTC
j_gene: TRBJ2-1; len: 10; v_gene: TRBV20-1; abundance: -; d_gene: -; CDR3aa: CSAQQVEQFF; CDR3nt: TGCAGTGCACAACAGGTAGAGCAGTTCTTC
j_gene: TRBJ2-7; len: 13; v_gene: TRBV7-6; abundance: -; d_gene: -; CDR3aa: CASSTGETYEQYF; CDR3nt: TGTGCCAGCAGCACGGGGGAGACCTACGAGCAGTACTTC
j_gene: TRBJ2-1; len: 14; v_gene: TRBV2; abundance: -; d_gene: -; CDR3aa: CASSEVVKRHEQFF; CDR3nt: TGTGCCAGCAGTGAAGTGGTTAAGCGGCATGAGCAGTTCTTC
j_gene: TRBJ1-1; len: 13; v_gene: TRBV11-3; abundance: -; d_gene: -; CDR3aa: CASSLSGATEAFF; CDR3nt: TGTGCCAGCAGCTTGAGCGGGGCCACTGAAGCTTTCTTT
j_gene: TRBJ2-7; len: 20; v_gene: TRBV28; abundance: -; d_gene: TRBD2; CDR3aa: CASHTDRLAGAHLVNYEQYF; CDR3nt: TGTGCCAGCCACACAGACCGACTAGCGGGAGCGCACCTAGTTAACTACGAGCAGTACTTC
j_gene: TRBJ2-5; len: 14; v_gene: TRBV28; abundance: -; d_gene: -; CDR3aa: CASRGDFYQETQYF; CDR3nt: TGTGCCAGCAGGGGAGACTTCTACCAAGAGACCCAGTACTTC
j_gene: TRBJ2-1; len: 15; v_gene: TRBV6-1; abundance: -; d_gene: TRBD1; CDR3aa: CASSEAPTGGNEQFF; CDR3nt: TGTGCCAGCAGTGAAGCGCCGACAGGGGGTAATGAGCAGTTCTTC
j_gene: TRBJ2-7; len: 13; v_gene: TRBV2; abundance: -; d_gene: -; CDR3aa: CASSVTKASEQYF; CDR3nt: TGTGCCAGCAGTGTGACGAAGGCTAGCGAGCAGTACTTC
j_gene: TRBJ2-1; len: 16; v_gene: TRBV5-6; abundance: -; d_gene: TRBD2; CDR3aa: CASSQGLAGVSNEQFF; CDR3nt: TGTGCCAGCAGTCAAGGACTAGCGGGAGTTTCCAATGAGCAGTTCTTC
j_gene: TRBJ1-1; len: 14; v_gene: TRBV5-1; abundance: -; d_gene: TRBD1; CDR3aa: CASSTKGQLTEAFF; CDR3nt: TGCGCCAGCAGCACCAAGGGACAGCTTACTGAAGCTTTCTTT
j_gene: TRBJ2-3; len: 13; v_gene: TRBV28; abundance: -; d_gene: -; CDR3aa: CASRDSGTDTQYF; CDR3nt: TGTGCCAGCAGGGATAGCGGCACAGATACGCAGTATTTT
j_gene: TRBJ2-1; len: 15; v_gene: TRBV5-6; abundance: -; d_gene: TRBD1; CDR3aa: CASSRAGQGPHEQFF; CDR3nt: TGTGCCAGCAGCCGGGCGGGACAGGGTCCACATGAGCAGTTCTTC
j_gene: TRBJ2-1; len: 15; v_gene: TRBV7-6; abundance: -; d_gene: -; CDR3aa: CASSLAGGPYNEQFF; CDR3nt: TGTGCCAGCAGCTTAGCGGGGGGGCCCTACAATGAGCAGTTCTTC
j_gene: TRBJ2-2; len: 16; v_gene: TRBV27; abundance: once; d_gene: TRBD2; CDR3aa: CASSLSSGRATGELFF; CDR3nt: TGTGCCAGCAGTTTATCTAGCGGGAGGGCCACCGGGGAGCTGTTTTTT
j_gene: TRBJ1-6; len: 17; v_gene: TRBV19; abundance: -; d_gene: TRBD1; CDR3aa: CASSPDSQGVNTSPLHF; CDR3nt: TGTGCCAGTAGTCCAGACTCACAGGGGGTCAATACTTCACCCCTCCACTTT
j_gene: TRBJ2-5; len: 13; v_gene: TRBV5-5; abundance: -; d_gene: TRBD2; CDR3aa: CASSLGLVETQYF; CDR3nt: TGTGCCAGCAGCTTAGGACTAGTAGAGACCCAGTACTTC
j_gene: TRBJ2-3; len: 13; v_gene: TRBV12-5; abundance: -; d_gene: -; CDR3aa: CASGRTSTDTQYF; CDR3nt: TGTGCTAGTGGTCGGACTAGCACAGATACGCAGTATTTT
j_gene: TRBJ1-3; len: 17; v_gene: TRBV7-9; abundance: -; d_gene: -; CDR3aa: CASSLVGLEILGNTIYF; CDR3nt: TGTGCCAGCAGCTTAGTGGGGCTGGAAATTCTAGGAAACACCATATATTTT
j_gene: TRBJ1-5; len: 12; v_gene: TRBV10-3; abundance: once; d_gene: -; CDR3aa: CAISVGGQPQHF; CDR3nt: TGTGCCATCAGTGTGGGGGGTCAGCCCCAGCATTTT
j_gene: TRBJ1-4; len: 15; v_gene: TRBV27; abundance: -; d_gene: TRBD1; CDR3aa: CASRANRGLNEKLFF; CDR3nt: TGTGCCAGCAGAGCTAACAGGGGGCTTAATGAAAAACTGTTTTTT
j_gene: TRBJ1-2; len: 16; v_gene: TRBV5-1; abundance: -; d_gene: TRBD1; CDR3aa: CASSARRQGGSYGYTF; CDR3nt: TGCGCCAGCAGCGCGAGACGACAGGGAGGTAGCTATGGCTACACCTTC
j_gene: TRBJ2-7; len: 13; v_gene: TRBV5-6; abundance: once; d_gene: -; CDR3aa: CASSPDSSYEQYF; CDR3nt: TGTGCCAGCAGCCCCGACAGCAGCTACGAGCAGTACTTC
j_gene: TRBJ2-2; len: 16; v_gene: TRBV30; abundance: -; d_gene: -; CDR3aa: CAWSILIPPDTGELFF; CDR3nt: TGTGCCTGGAGTATCTTAATACCCCCGGACACCGGGGAGCTGTTTTTT
j_gene: TRBJ1-5; len: 15; v_gene: TRBV30; abundance: -; d_gene: -; CDR3aa: CAWSPLRGGVGPQHF; CDR3nt: TGTGCCTGGAGTCCCCTCAGGGGCGGTGTAGGGCCCCAGCATTTT
j_gene: TRBJ2-2; len: 15; v_gene: TRBV5-1; abundance: -; d_gene: -; CDR3aa: CASRDFLAVAGELFF; CDR3nt: TGCGCCAGCCGCGACTTCCTAGCCGTCGCCGGGGAGCTGTTTTTT
j_gene: TRBJ2-1; len: 13; v_gene: TRBV29-1; abundance: -; d_gene: TRBD2; CDR3aa: CSVMLAGYNEQFF; CDR3nt: TGCAGCGTTATGTTAGCGGGGTACAATGAGCAGTTCTTC
j_gene: TRBJ2-7; len: 18; v_gene: TRBV19; abundance: -; d_gene: TRBD1; CDR3aa: CASSASGTGLGMGVEQYF; CDR3nt: TGTGCCAGTAGTGCCTCCGGGACAGGTTTGGGCATGGGTGTCGAGCAGTACTTC
j_gene: TRBJ2-1; len: 16; v_gene: TRBV5-4; abundance: once; d_gene: TRBD2; CDR3aa: CASSPPSGSSYNEQFF; CDR3nt: TGTGCCAGCAGCCCCCCTAGCGGGAGCTCCTACAATGAGCAGTTCTTC
j_gene: TRBJ2-6; len: 18; v_gene: TRBV28; abundance: few; d_gene: TRBD1; CDR3aa: CASKENRGTFSGANVLTF; CDR3nt: TGTGCCAGCAAAGAGAACAGGGGGACCTTCTCTGGGGCCAACGTCCTGACTTTC
j_gene: TRBJ1-2; len: 13; v_gene: TRBV7-8; abundance: -; d_gene: TRBD1; CDR3aa: CASSSRGDYGYTF; CDR3nt: TGTGCCAGCAGCTCCAGGGGGGACTATGGCTACACCTTC
j_gene: TRBJ2-6; len: 15; v_gene: TRBV6-5; abundance: -; d_gene: TRBD1; CDR3aa: CASTLRGPGANVLTF; CDR3nt: TGTGCCAGCACCTTAAGGGGGCCTGGGGCCAACGTCCTGACTTTC
j_gene: TRBJ1-1; len: 12; v_gene: TRBV19; abundance: -; d_gene: -; CDR3aa: CASRQWATEAFF; CDR3nt: TGTGCCAGTAGACAGTGGGCCACTGAAGCTTTCTTT
j_gene: TRBJ2-7; len: 14; v_gene: TRBV27; abundance: -; d_gene: TRBD1; CDR3aa: CASSLSGTGYEQYF; CDR3nt: TGTGCCAGCAGTTTATCCGGGACAGGGTACGAGCAGTACTTC
j_gene: TRBJ1-4; len: 16; v_gene: TRBV28; abundance: -; d_gene: TRBD1; CDR3aa: CASSVRRGRINEKLFF; CDR3nt: TGTGCCAGCAGTGTCCGAAGGGGGCGTATTAATGAAAAACTGTTTTTT